A selection of T cell receptor beta chains follows, all from one sample in a study of blood T cell repertoires in COVID-19. This table comes from immunoSEQ multiplex PCR, and its TCRdb copy is limited to in-frame clones, with some not included. The sample carries about 200,000 clones, 82% recorded once. What was sequenced was peripheral blood. These receptors were obtained from a woman aged 70-85 years with COVID-19, enrolled during active disease. Each CDR3 is given without its conserved first and last residue. Not all rows give a size; the values are once, few, many and, for expanded clones, a class.

>TRBJ2-7|TRBV7-2|NA|13
ASSLDSLAGAGQY
>TRBJ2-4|TRBV10-1|NA|13
ASAIREEVRNIQY
>TRBJ2-1|TRBV29-1|once|10
SVGNSYNEQF
>TRBJ1-2|TRBV29-1|NA|11
SVDRQGGYGYT
>TRBJ2-3|TRBV4-3|few|15
ASSQEWDSVSTDTQY
>TRBJ1-1|TRBV28|NA|11
ASSFPGYTEAF
>TRBJ1-2|TRBV11-2|NA|11
ASSFSYGNGYT
>TRBJ1-3|TRBV28|NA|13
ASSLLTVSGNTIY
>TRBJ1-2|TRBV19|NA|11
ASSDRANYGYT
>TRBJ1-6|TRBV18|NA|14
ASSDQESRGNSPLH
>TRBJ2-7|TRBV3-1/TRBV3-2|NA|10
ASSQTGGEQY
>TRBJ2-2|TRBV4-3|few|14
ASSQFREWYTGELF
>TRBJ2-1|TRBV18|NA|12
ASSPGLANNEQF
>TRBJ1-1|TRBV28|NA|16
ASSLPLKTGTMNTEAF
>TRBJ2-1|TRBV6-6|NA|12
ASSSAGLYNEQF
>TRBJ1-2|TRBV6-2/TRBV6-3|NA|13
ASSAPGQGATGYT
>TRBJ2-3|TRBV5-1|NA|15
ASSLEGTSGTTDTQY
>TRBJ1-6|TRBV7-2|NA|12
ASSFPGGISPLH
>TRBJ2-2|TRBV4-3|few|18
ASSQAGTGTSELYTGELF
>TRBJ1-5|TRBV6-2/TRBV6-3|NA|13
ASNPGGARYQPQH
>TRBJ1-1|TRBV7-2|NA|11
ASRLAMNTEAF
>TRBJ2-5|TRBV28|NA|11
ASSLAGRETQY
>TRBJ1-2|TRBV24-1|NA|13
ATSDSRQGARGYT
>TRBJ1-1|TRBV3-1/TRBV3-2|NA|13
ASSQAGQPNTEAF
>TRBJ2-1|TRBV9|NA|10
ASSVDRSEQF
>TRBJ2-2|TRBV15|NA|13
ATSRGQGAVGELF
>TRBJ2-7|TRBV2|NA|10
ASKGSGYEQY
>TRBJ1-5|TRBV6-6|few|15
ASSPDRVRRGNQPQH
>TRBJ1-5|TRBV5-5|NA|16
ASSLYPNRQGGGQPQH
>TRBJ2-2|TRBV5-1|NA|14
ASSPRLAESTGELF
>TRBJ2-3|TRBV2|NA|12
ASSPGTMTDTQY
>TRBJ1-4|TRBV28|NA|12
ASSFTGVNEKLF
>TRBJ2-3|TRBV5-6|NA|14
ASSPAWTSGLDTQY
>TRBJ1-2|TRBV2|NA|10
ASDREADGYT
>TRBJ2-2|TRBV7-3|NA|10
ASSLNTGELF
>TRBJ2-1|TRBV9|NA|15
ASSLRSGRGSYNEQF
>TRBJ2-1|TRBV6-1|once|13
ASSEPGGSGNEQF
>TRBJ2-2|TRBV7-8|many|15
ASSAGLAGDVTGELF
>TRBJ2-2|TRBV5-4|NA|16
ASSRGELAGGLPGELF
>TRBJ1-1|TRBV6-5|NA|11
ASSWAGNTEAF
>TRBJ1-1|TRBV5-1|NA|11
ASSFSGRTEAF
>TRBJ1-5|TRBV9|NA|13
ASSVGQGAHQPQH
>TRBJ1-1|TRBV28|NA|13
ASSQARGQNTEAF
>TRBJ2-7|TRBV15|once|13
ATSRDLPGAYEQY
>TRBJ2-5|TRBV7-2|NA|12
ASSEGLTRETQY